These T cell receptor beta chains were read from a single sample in a study of cytomegalovirus exposure and HLA in healthy donors. Assay: immunoSEQ multiplex PCR; the TCRdb copy retains only in-frame clones and omits some. The sample has about 160,000 clones, about 81% seen once. Sequenced sample: PBMCs. Every receptor here comes from a girl aged 2-9 years in good health and CMV-seropositive. Each CDR3 is given with its conserved first and last residue. D genes are given only for firm matches. Clone size is not always given. Where it is, it says once, few, many or a class for expanded clones.

j_gene | v_gene | len | abundance | d_gene | CDR3aa | CDR3nt
TRBJ2-3 | TRBV4-2 | 16 | - | TRBD2 | CASSQAGLAGADTQYF | TGTGCCAGCAGCCAAGCCGGACTAGCGGGAGCAGATACGCAGTATTTT
TRBJ2-2 | TRBV21-1 | 15 | - | - | CASSKEDYPTGELFF | TGTGCCAGCAGCAAAGAGGACTACCCAACCGGGGAGCTGTTTTTT
TRBJ1-5 | TRBV28 | 14 | - | - | CASSSSGSNQPQHF | TGTGCCAGCAGTTCATCAGGGTCTAATCAGCCCCAGCATTTT
TRBJ2-3 | TRBV29-1 | 14 | - | - | CSVVSSTGTDTQYF | TGCAGCGTTGTGTCTAGCACTGGCACAGATACGCAGTATTTT
TRBJ1-3 | TRBV30 | 13 | - | TRBD1 | CACRGSSGNTIYF | TGTGCCTGCAGGGGGAGCTCTGGAAACACCATATATTTT
TRBJ2-1 | TRBV6-5 | 14 | - | TRBD1 | CASRDRGAYNEQFF | TGTGCCAGCAGGGACAGGGGCGCCTACAATGAGCAGTTCTTC
TRBJ1-3 | TRBV6-6 | 14 | few | TRBD1 | CASSYGQGGNTIYF | TGTGCCAGCAGTTACGGACAGGGGGGAAACACCATATATTTT
TRBJ1-4 | TRBV28 | 14 | - | - | CASRDQGSREKLFF | TGTGCCAGCAGAGACCAGGGATCAAGAGAAAAACTGTTTTTT
TRBJ1-1 | TRBV19 | 13 | - | - | CASSRAPRGEAFF | TGTGCCAGTAGTAGGGCCCCCCGTGGTGAAGCTTTCTTT
TRBJ2-1 | TRBV5-1 | 18 | once | - | CASSLGYPSVARINEQFF | TGCGCCAGCAGCTTGGGTTACCCTAGCGTAGCCCGAATCAATGAGCAGTTCTTC
TRBJ2-1 | TRBV13 | 16 | - | TRBD2 | CASSLIGLAGYNEQFF | TGTGCCAGCAGCTTAATAGGACTAGCGGGCTACAATGAGCAGTTCTTC
TRBJ2-2 | TRBV19 | 13 | - | - | CASSFTPSGELFF | TGTGCCAGTAGCTTCACTCCGTCCGGGGAGCTGTTTTTT
TRBJ1-4 | TRBV20-1 | 11 | - | - | CSAGGNEKLFF | TGCAGTGCTGGGGGCAATGAAAAACTGTTTTTT
TRBJ2-7 | TRBV7-7 | 15 | - | - | CASSLAAGPGYEQYF | TGTGCTAGCAGCTTAGCCGCAGGGCCTGGCTACGAGCAGTACTTC
TRBJ2-5 | TRBV28 | 14 | - | TRBD1 | CASSRDRGFETQYF | TGTGCCAGCAGTCGGGACAGGGGTTTCGAGACCCAGTACTTC
TRBJ1-2 | TRBV30 | 11 | - | - | CGAGQQYGYTF | TGTGGGGCGGGGCAGCAATATGGCTACACCTTC
TRBJ2-1 | TRBV2 | 16 | - | TRBD2 | CASSEAPGTRSNEQFF | TGTGCCAGCAGCGAAGCCCCCGGGACTAGGAGCAATGAGCAGTTCTTC
TRBJ2-3 | TRBV18 | 15 | once | - | CASSPPVAVTDTQYF | TGTGCCAGCTCACCACCGGTAGCGGTCACAGATACGCAGTATTTT
TRBJ2-1 | TRBV6-5 | 14 | - | TRBD2 | CASTWTSGNNEQFF | TGTGCCAGCACCTGGACTAGCGGGAACAATGAGCAGTTCTTC
TRBJ2-5 | TRBV18 | 13 | - | - | CASSRSSPETQYF | TGTGCCAGCTCACGCTCTAGCCCAGAGACCCAGTACTTC
TRBJ1-6 | TRBV30 | 14 | - | - | CAWPLYSYNSPLHF | TGTGCCTGGCCCCTATACTCCTATAATTCACCCCTCCACTTT
TRBJ1-1 | TRBV5-6 | 13 | - | - | CASSFFTGTEAFF | TGTGCCAGCAGCTTTTTCACAGGGACCGAAGCTTTCTTT
TRBJ1-1 | TRBV30 | 14 | - | - | CAWTPGGRASEAFF | TGTGCCTGGACTCCGGGAGGACGGGCTTCTGAAGCTTTCTTT
TRBJ2-1 | TRBV7-2 | 13 | - | TRBD2 | CASSLAAGGEQFF | TGTGCCAGCAGCTTGGCGGCGGGGGGTGAGCAGTTCTTC
TRBJ1-1 | TRBV5-1 | 17 | - | - | CASSPDPTGHSGTEAFF | TGCGCCAGCAGCCCGGACCCAACAGGGCATAGTGGGACTGAAGCTTTCTTT
TRBJ2-5 | TRBV28 | 17 | - | - | CASSFRTVQGIIETQYF | TGTGCCAGCAGTTTCCGGACGGTACAGGGAATTATTGAGACCCAGTACTTC
TRBJ1-1 | TRBV6-5 | 14 | - | - | CASSRPYLNTEAFF | TGTGCCAGCAGCCGCCCCTACCTAAACACTGAAGCTTTCTTT
TRBJ2-7 | TRBV2 | 14 | - | - | CARSAPGQTYEQYF | TGTGCCAGAAGTGCCCCAGGGCAGACCTACGAGCAGTACTTC
TRBJ2-2 | TRBV19 | 14 | - | TRBD2 | CATPGLDYTGELFF | TGTGCCACCCCGGGACTAGACTACACCGGGGAGCTGTTTTTT
TRBJ1-5 | TRBV27 | 15 | - | - | CASSPRAISNQPQHF | TGTGCCAGCAGCCCGAGGGCGATTAGCAATCAGCCCCAGCATTTT
TRBJ1-4 | TRBV6-6 | 16 | - | TRBD1 | CASSKHTGTGEEKLFF | TGTGCCAGCAGTAAGCATACCGGGACAGGTGAGGAAAAACTGTTTTTT
TRBJ2-1 | TRBV10-1 | 15 | - | TRBD2 | CASSSKRDLNNEQFF | TGCGCCAGCTCTTCGAAGCGGGACCTGAACAATGAGCAGTTCTTC
TRBJ1-3 | TRBV5-4 | 13 | - | - | CASSGHSGNTIYF | TGTGCCAGCAGTGGGCACTCTGGAAACACCATATATTTT
TRBJ1-4 | TRBV20-1 | 11 | - | - | CSASEGEKLFF | TGCAGTGCTAGTGAGGGCGAAAAACTGTTTTTT
TRBJ2-3 | TRBV6-4 | 16 | once | TRBD2 | CASSESGTSGTDTQYF | TGTGCCAGCAGTGAATCCGGGACTAGCGGCACAGATACGCAGTATTTT
TRBJ1-1 | TRBV5-1 | 17 | - | - | CASSLIALRLRGTEAFF | TGCGCCAGCAGCTTGATTGCGTTACGGTTAAGGGGTACTGAAGCTTTCTTT
TRBJ1-1 | TRBV19 | 11 | - | - | CASRSGLLTFF | TGTGCCAGTAGATCAGGGCTATTAACTTTCTTT
TRBJ1-1 | TRBV30 | 17 | - | TRBD1 | CAWSVLRRGRANTEAFF | TGTGCCTGGAGTGTACTTCGAAGGGGGCGAGCGAACACTGAAGCTTTCTTT
TRBJ1-1 | TRBV27 | 14 | - | - | CASRAQAPGTEAFF | TGTGCCAGCAGGGCGCAGGCCCCGGGGACTGAAGCTTTCTTT
TRBJ1-2 | TRBV19 | 15 | - | TRBD1 | CASSMGTGGNYGYTF | TGTGCCAGTAGTATGGGGACAGGGGGCAACTATGGCTACACCTTC
TRBJ2-7 | TRBV10-2 | 16 | - | - | CASSERIYGPSYEQYF | TGCGCCAGCAGTGAGAGAATCTACGGTCCCTCCTACGAGCAGTACTTC
TRBJ2-2 | TRBV2 | 16 | - | TRBD2 | CASVPPSGRNTGELFF | TGTGCCAGCGTTCCCCCTAGCGGACGAAACACCGGGGAGCTGTTTTTT
TRBJ1-5 | TRBV5-8 | 15 | - | TRBD1 | CASSPGQAKHQPQHF | TGTGCCAGCAGCCCGGGACAGGCCAAACATCAGCCCCAGCATTTT
TRBJ2-7 | TRBV6-5 | 13 | once | - | CASSRTYSYEQYF | TGTGCCAGCAGCCGCACCTACTCCTACGAGCAGTACTTC
TRBJ2-3 | TRBV29-1 | 13 | once | - | CSVQKTSTDTQYF | TGCAGCGTCCAGAAGACTAGCACAGATACGCAGTATTTT
TRBJ2-4 | TRBV13 | 17 | once | - | CASSLGGGGMDKNIQYF | TGTGCCAGCAGCTTAGGAGGTGGCGGGATGGACAAAAACATTCAGTACTTC
TRBJ1-3 | TRBV30 | 15 | - | TRBD1 | CAWSLPGGSGNTIYF | TGTGCCTGGAGCCTACCAGGGGGCTCTGGAAACACCATATATTTT
TRBJ2-3 | TRBV6-5 | 14 | - | - | CASSREGGAGTQYF | TGTGCCAGCTCTAGGGAAGGGGGGGCGGGTACGCAGTATTTT
TRBJ1-3 | TRBV30 | 14 | - | - | CAWSVGGAGNTIYF | TGTGCCTGGAGTGTCGGAGGGGCTGGAAACACCATATATTTT
TRBJ2-7 | TRBV23-1 | 13 | - | - | CASSRTDSYEQYF | TGCGCCAGCAGTCGGACAGATTCCTACGAGCAGTACTTC
TRBJ1-2 | TRBV18 | 14 | - | - | CASSPQGQQGGYTF | TGTGCCAGCTCACCACAAGGACAGCAGGGTGGCTACACCTTC
TRBJ2-7 | TRBV30 | 15 | - | TRBD1 | CAWRNRGQGLYEQYF | TGTGCCTGGAGGAATAGAGGACAGGGACTCTACGAGCAGTACTTC
TRBJ1-2 | TRBV28 | 13 | few | - | CASRFQGGHGYTF | TGTGCCAGCAGGTTCCAGGGAGGCCATGGCTACACCTTC
TRBJ1-1 | TRBV10-3 | 16 | - | TRBD1 | CAISERQGNLNTEAFF | TGTGCCATCAGTGAGAGACAGGGGAACTTGAACACTGAAGCTTTCTTT
TRBJ2-5 | TRBV29-1 | 13 | - | - | CSVELRFQGTQYF | TGCAGCGTTGAGCTGAGGTTCCAAGGGACCCAGTACTTC
TRBJ1-2 | TRBV6-1 | 12 | once | - | CASQGITRGYTF | TGTGCCAGCCAGGGGATTACGCGAGGCTACACCTTC
TRBJ1-1 | TRBV25-1 | 13 | - | - | CASSPGENTEAFF | TGTGCCAGCAGCCCCGGGGAGAACACTGAAGCTTTCTTT
TRBJ2-1 | TRBV7-2 | 19 | once | TRBD2 | CASSLAGTSGGSSYNEQFF | TGTGCCAGCAGCTTAGCTGGGACTAGCGGGGGTAGCTCCTACAATGAGCAGTTCTTC
TRBJ2-4 | TRBV6-1 | 19 | once | - | CASSEAIFGDRRAKNIQYF | TGTGCCAGCAGTGAAGCGATTTTCGGGGATCGGAGAGCCAAAAACATTCAGTACTTC
TRBJ1-1 | TRBV18 | 14 | - | - | CASSPFGSPTEAFF | TGTGCCAGCTCACCATTTGGGAGTCCCACTGAAGCTTTCTTT